This entry describes one T cell receptor beta chain. These data originate in a study of blood T cell repertoires in COVID-19. Study context: Spain, Italy and the United States supplied samples that represented acute and convalescent COVID-19.

The CDR3 consists of 11 residues. Germline lookup yields CDR1 LNHNV and CDR2 YYDKDF (reference sequence). V was pared by 8 bases and J by 11 bases, with 13 bases between. Adults between about 18 and 95 years of age took part from 24 US areas. Grouping used clinical history reported by participants in a survey and questionnaire. Per the authors' pipeline: Scientists estimated how many nucleated cells there were by amplifying reference gene primers. Libraries were prepared by immunoSEQ multiplex PCR; TCRdb keeps only in-frame clonotypes and omits some of them. D and trimming come from the DNA, and the V and J calls and clone size come from that table. The table lists approximately 280,000 clones, roughly 80% of them singletons.

This clonotype was obtained from a man aged 40-55 years who had been exposed to COVID-19. The V call is TRBV15, the J call TRBJ1-5; D gene unclear. Sample: PBMCs or T cells enriched from blood (not recorded which). The CDR3 bases are TGTGCCACCTCACGGGATGGTGCCCAGCATTTT. Protein: CATSRDGAQHF.